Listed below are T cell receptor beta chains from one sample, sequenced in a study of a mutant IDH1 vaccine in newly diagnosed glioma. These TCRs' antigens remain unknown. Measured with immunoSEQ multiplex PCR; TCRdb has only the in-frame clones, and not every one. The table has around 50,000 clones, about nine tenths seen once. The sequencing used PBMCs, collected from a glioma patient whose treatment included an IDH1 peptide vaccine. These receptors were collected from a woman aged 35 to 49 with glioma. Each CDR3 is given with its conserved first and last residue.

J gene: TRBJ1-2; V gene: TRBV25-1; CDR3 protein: CASSDRADGYTF
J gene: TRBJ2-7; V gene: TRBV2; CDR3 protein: CASSEAPLGTFYEQYF
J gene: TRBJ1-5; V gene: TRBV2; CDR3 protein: CASSEERGQSQSNQPQHF
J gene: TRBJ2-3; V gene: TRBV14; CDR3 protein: CASSQEVGASATQYF
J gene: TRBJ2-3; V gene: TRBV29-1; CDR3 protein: CSSRGGATDTQYF
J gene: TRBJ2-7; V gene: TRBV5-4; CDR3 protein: CASSTPGTYEQYF
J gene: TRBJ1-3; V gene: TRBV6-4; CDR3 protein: CASSDLVGRTGNTIYF
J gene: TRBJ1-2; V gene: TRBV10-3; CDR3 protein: CAISVRQDYGYTF
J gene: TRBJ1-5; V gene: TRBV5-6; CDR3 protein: CASSLRGRTSNQPQHF
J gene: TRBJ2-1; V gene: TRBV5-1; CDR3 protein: CASSLIVAGKDEQFF
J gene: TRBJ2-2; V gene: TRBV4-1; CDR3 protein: CASSQENRVGTGELFF
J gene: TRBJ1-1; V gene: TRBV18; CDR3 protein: CASSLTGTGVGTEAFF
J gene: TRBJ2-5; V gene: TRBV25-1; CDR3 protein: CASSDHRGNQETQYF
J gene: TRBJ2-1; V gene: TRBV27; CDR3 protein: CASSFGSGLYTEQFF
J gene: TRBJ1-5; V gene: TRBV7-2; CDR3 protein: CASSFSSSHLNQPQHF
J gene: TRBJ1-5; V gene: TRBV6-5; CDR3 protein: CASSYSKRSNQPQHF
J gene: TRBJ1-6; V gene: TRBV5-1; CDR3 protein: CASSLSQGGNSPLHF
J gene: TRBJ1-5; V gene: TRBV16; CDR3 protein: CASSQGQPQHF
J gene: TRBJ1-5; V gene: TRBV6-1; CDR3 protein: CASSEEGGRWANQPQHF
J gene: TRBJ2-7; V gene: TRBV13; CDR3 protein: CASSRLEDSYEQYF
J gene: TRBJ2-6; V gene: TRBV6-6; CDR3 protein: CASWDRFSGANVLTF
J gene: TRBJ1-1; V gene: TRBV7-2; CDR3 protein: CASSLTRREAFF
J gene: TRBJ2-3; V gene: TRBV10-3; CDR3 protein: CAISATSGLSTDTQYF
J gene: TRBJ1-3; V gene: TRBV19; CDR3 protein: CAVRSPNSGNTIYF
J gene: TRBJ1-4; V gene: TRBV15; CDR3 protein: CATSREPATNEKLFF
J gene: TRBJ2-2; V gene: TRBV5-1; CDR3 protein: CASSYLAGADTGELFF
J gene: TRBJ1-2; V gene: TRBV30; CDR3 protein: CAWSSPRVIGYTF
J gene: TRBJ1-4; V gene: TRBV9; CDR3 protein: CASSDTDGENEKLFF
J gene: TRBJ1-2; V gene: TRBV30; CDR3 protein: CAWNEGYTF
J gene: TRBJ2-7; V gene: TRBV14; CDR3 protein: CASSPHRGGASGEQYF
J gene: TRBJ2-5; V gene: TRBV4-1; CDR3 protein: CASSPLVGANLQETQYF
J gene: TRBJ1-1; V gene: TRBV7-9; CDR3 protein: CASSFAREAFF
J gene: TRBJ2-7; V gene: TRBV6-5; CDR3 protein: CASSSPVYEQYF